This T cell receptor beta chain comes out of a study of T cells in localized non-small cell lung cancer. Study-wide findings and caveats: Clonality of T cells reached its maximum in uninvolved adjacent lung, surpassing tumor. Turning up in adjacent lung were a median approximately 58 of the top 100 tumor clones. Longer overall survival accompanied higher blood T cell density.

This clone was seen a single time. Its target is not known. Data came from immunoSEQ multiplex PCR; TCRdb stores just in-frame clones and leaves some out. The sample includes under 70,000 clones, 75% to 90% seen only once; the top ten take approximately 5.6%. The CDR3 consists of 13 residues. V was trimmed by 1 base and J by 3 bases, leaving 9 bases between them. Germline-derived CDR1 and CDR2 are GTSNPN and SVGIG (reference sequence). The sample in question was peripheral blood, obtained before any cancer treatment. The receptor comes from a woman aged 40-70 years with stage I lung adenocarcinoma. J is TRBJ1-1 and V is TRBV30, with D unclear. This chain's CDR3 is CAWSDSFYTEAFF. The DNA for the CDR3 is TGTGCCTGGAGTGACAGCTTTTACACTGAAGCTTTCTTT. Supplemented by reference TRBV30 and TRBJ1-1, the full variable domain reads SQTIHQWPATLVQPVGSPLSLECTVEGTSNPNLYWYRQAAGRGLQLLFYSVGIGQISSEVPQNLSASRPQDRQFILSSKKLLLSDSGFYLCAWSDSFYTEAFFGQGTRLTVV.